These 19 T cell receptor beta chains came from one sample sequenced in a study of early T cells in non-severe SARS-CoV-2 infection. Each CDR3 protein gets one entry after TCRdb re-called the 5' RACE reads with MiXCR. Of around 70,000 distinct CDR3 sequences in the sample, around 8.7% were seen once. Sequenced: whole blood. These receptors all come from an adult who was a healthcare worker with PCR-confirmed SARS-CoV-2 infection or an uninfected control (not recorded which).

In its sample, this clonotype was seen many times. In DNA form, the CDR3 reads TGTGCCAGCAGTTCACGGGCGGGTGAGACCCAGTACTTC. This gives the protein CASSSRAGETQYF. V usage is TRBV2 and J usage is TRBJ2-5; TRBD2 is a possible D gene (5 bases). The germline V and J ends were trimmed by 5 bases and 5 bases, with 12 bases remaining between them. Germline assignment: CDR1 SNHLY and CDR2 FYNNEI. CDR3 length: 13 amino acids.

This clonotype is a singleton in its sample. CDR3 loop: CASSYLGTTYEQYF. The CDR3, as DNA: TGTGCCAGCAGTTACCTTGGGACCACCTACGAGCAGTACTTC. The rearrangement links TRBV6-5 to TRBJ2-7, with D possibly called TRBD1 or TRBD2 (5 bases each). Germline V gives CDR1 MNHEY, CDR2 SVGAGI. The V and J ends lost 2 bases and 2 bases respectively, with 10 bases between them. This CDR3 comprises 14 residues.

The rearrangement uses TRBV25-1 and TRBJ2-7; D gene uncertain. Trimming stripped 0 bases from V and 3 bases from J, with 6 bases between. The CDR3 contains 13 residues. The germline V gene encodes CDR1 MGHDK and CDR2 SYGVNS. CDR3 protein: CASSEYLGYEQYF. The CDR3 coding sequence is TGTGCCAGCAGTGAATATTTGGGCTACGAGCAGTACTTC.

This chain joins TRBV20-1 and TRBJ2-4; D not certain. From germline, CDR1 is DFQATT and CDR2 SNEGSKA (reference sequence). Deletions cut 0 bases from V and 6 bases from J, with 12 bases between. The CDR3 is made up of 14 amino acids. DNA of the CDR3: TGCAGTGCTAGAGAGCCGGACGCGAGAAACATTCAGTACTTC. Residues: CSAREPDARNIQYF.

V gene TRBV6-2 or TRBV6-3 combines with J gene TRBJ2-7, with D perhaps given as TRBD1 or TRBD2 (5 bases each). Trimming stripped 6 bases from V and 0 bases from J, with 12 bases between. Germline-derived CDR1 and CDR2 are MNHEY and SVGEGT. This CDR3 has 14 residues. The CDR3 DNA sequence: TGTGCCAGCAGAAGGGACCGCAGCTCCTACGAGCAGTACTTC. Its protein is CASRRDRSSYEQYF.

This clonotype appeared a few times. The chain carries TRBV6-1 and TRBJ2-7; D gene unclear. This CDR3 region has 13 residues. The germline V gene encodes CDR1 MNHNS and CDR2 SASEGT. V lost 4 bases to trimming and J lost 4 bases, with 11 bases between them. The DNA for the CDR3 is TGTGCCAGCAGTGCCGACCCCCGGTACGAGCAGTACTTC. Translation gives CASSADPRYEQYF.

This clonotype was counted a few times. The chain combines TRBV6-5 with TRBJ1-4, with D unresolved. Trimming stripped 4 bases from V and 8 bases from J, with 11 bases between. The CDR3 is 13 amino acids. The germline V gene encodes CDR1 MNHEY and CDR2 SVGAGI. This CDR3 reads CASSLNSDEKLFF. The CDR3 DNA follows: TGTGCCAGCAGTTTGAACAGCGACGAAAAACTGTTTTTT.

The chain employs TRBV7-2 and TRBJ1-6; tentative D call: TRBD1 (6 bases). There are 17 residues in the CDR3. Germline loops: CDR1 SGHTA, CDR2 FQGNSA. Deletions cut 1 base from V and 7 bases from J, with 17 bases between. The CDR3 nucleotides are TGTGCCAGCAGCTTAGTCTTTGTTGTCAGGGGAAATTCACCCCTCCACTTT. Amino acid sequence: CASSLVFVVRGNSPLHF. The entire variable domain, with the rest obtained from reference TRBV7-2 and TRBJ1-6, is as follows: GAGVSQSPSNKVTEKGKDVELRCDPISGHTALYWYRQSLGQGLEFLIYFQGNSAPDKSGLPSDRFSAERTGGSVSTLTIQRTQQEDSAVYLCASSLVFVVRGNSPLHFGNGTRLTVT.

This clonotype has a handful of counts. The rearrangement uses TRBV20-1 and TRBJ2-5; TRBD2 aligns across 12 bases. J gave up 5 bases and V 3 bases, and 13 bases lay outside the gene matches. The germline CDR1 and CDR2 sequences are DFQATT and SNEGSKA (reference sequence). This CDR3 has 17 residues. This CDR3 is CSASPPTSGSMGETQYF. CDR3 DNA sequence: TGCAGTGCTAGCCCCCCGACTAGCGGGAGTATGGGGGAGACCCAGTACTTC.

The table lists this clonotype with many counts. The chain combines TRBV11-2 with TRBJ2-5; D is unclear. The CDR3 has 14 residues. Germline V gives CDR1 SGHAT, CDR2 FQNNGV. Trimming removed 1 base at V and 1 base at J, with 7 bases between. CDR3 in amino acids: CASSLGQIQETQYF. DNA of the CDR3: TGTGCCAGCAGCTTAGGGCAAATCCAAGAGACCCAGTACTTC.

In its sample, this clonotype was seen many times. V and J are TRBV4-1 and TRBJ2-7; D might be TRBD1 (6 bases). Trimming shortened V by 1 base and J by 5 bases, and 15 bases separated the two germline ends. CDR1 MGHRA and CDR2 YSYEKL come from the germline V gene. This CDR3 has 15 amino acids. CDR3 sequence (DNA): TGCGCCAGCAGCCAAGGGCGTCAGGGGAGAAACGAGCAGTACTTC. This translates into CASSQGRQGRNEQYF.

The V call is TRBV20-1, the J call TRBJ2-1; a possible D gene is TRBD2 (5 bases). CDR3 length equals 15 residues. Germline lookup yields CDR1 DFQATT and CDR2 SNEGSKA (reference sequence). V shed 5 bases and J shed 3 bases, with 17 bases lying between them. The CDR3 nucleotides are TGCAGTGCTTACAGCGAAGGGAGTGACTACAATGAGCAGTTCTTC. Translated: CSAYSEGSDYNEQFF.

This clonotype was detected ten times or more. The chain links TRBV20-1 to TRBJ2-1; 12 bases are shared with TRBD2. CDR1 is DFQATT, CDR2 SNEGSKA, per germline (reference sequence). The CDR3 length is 17 residues. Losses at the gene ends were 0 bases for V and 4 bases for J; bases not matched to a gene: 7. The CDR3 is CSARDPTGTSGYNEQFF. The CDR3 nucleotides read TGCAGTGCTAGAGATCCCACAGGGACTAGCGGGTACAATGAGCAGTTCTTC.

This chain connects TRBV20-1 to TRBJ2-7, with 9 positions matching TRBD2. This CDR3 has 15 residues. Germline CDR1 and CDR2: DFQATT and SNEGSKA (reference sequence). The J segment lost 2 bases and the V segment lost 3 bases, leaving 8 bases of the junction unmatched. In DNA, the CDR3 is TGCAGTGCTAGTCATCCTAGCGGGACAACCTACGAGCAGTACTTC. Amino acid sequence: CSASHPSGTTYEQYF.

This clonotype was seen many times. V is TRBV7-7 and J is TRBJ2-5, with TRBD1 matching 9 bases. Trimming at V came to 5 bases and at J to 4 bases, leaving 8 bases not matched to a gene. This CDR3 is built from 15 residues. CDR1 SSHAT and CDR2 FNYEAQ come from the germline V gene (reference sequence). The CDR3, as DNA: TGTGCCAGCAGCCCGTCCCTGGACAGGGGAGAGACCCAGTACTTC. Translated: CASSPSLDRGETQYF.

This clonotype was seen many times. The rearrangement uses TRBV28 and TRBJ1-1; D unclear. V shed 1 base and J shed 7 bases, with 10 bases lying between them. The CDR3 has 13 residues. Per the germline V gene, CDR1 is MDHEN and CDR2 is SYDVKM. The DNA for the CDR3 is TGTGCCAGCAGTTTATTAACACGGGGTGAAGCTTTCTTT. The encoded protein is CASSLLTRGEAFF.

This clonotype is medium-sized within its sample. The rearrangement links TRBV20-1 to TRBJ2-7, with 10 bases lining up with TRBD2. Per germline, CDR1 DFQATT and CDR2 SNEGSKA (reference sequence). The length of the CDR3 is 13 residues. V lost 1 base and J lost 9; bases outside the gene matches: 6. CDR3 DNA: TGCAGTGCTAGAGGCCTCGGACTAGCGGTGCAGTACTTC. Its translation: CSARGLGLAVQYF.

The chain employs TRBV29-1 and TRBJ2-5; D remains ambiguous. V gave up 4 bases and J gave up 1 base, with 10 bases separating them. This CDR3 is 13 amino acids long. CDR1 is SQVTM, CDR2 ANQGSEA, per germline. Written as DNA, the CDR3 is TGCAGCGTTGTGGCGATGATCCAAGAGACCCAGTACTTC. It translates to CSVVAMIQETQYF.

This clonotype was picked up many times. The V and J genes are TRBV29-1 and TRBJ2-5; possible D gene TRBD2, 6 bases. The CDR3 is made up of 17 amino acids. V lost 4 bases to trimming and J lost 3 bases, with 24 bases between them. The V gene's germline CDR1 is SQVTM and CDR2 ANQGSEA. DNA for the CDR3: TGCAGCGTTGCGGACTTAGGACTAAGGGGTCAAAAAGAGACCCAGTACTTC. Its protein is CSVADLGLRGQKETQYF.